Described below is a single TCR beta chain sequence and its context. As yet, its antigen is unknown. The PCR contained 60 Vbeta and 13 Jbeta primers. Sequencing used immunoSEQ multiplex PCR; TCRdb keeps in-frame clones, though not all of them. The profile shows roughly 190,000 clones, roughly 74% of them singletons. This sample stems from a study of cytomegalovirus exposure and HLA in healthy donors. In the study overall: Prior work identified 120 million or so unique TCR beta sequences in about 179 million T cells. Unique TCRs numbering approximately 81 million, obtained from HLA-typed donors, made up an early data release. When 350 to 500 donors were genotyped, roughly four fifths of them were found to fall in the Caucasian-associated ancestry cluster. Study-wide findings and caveats: Researchers had no immune exposure information except CMV serostatus available.

This CDR3 comprises 17 residues. The germline V and J ends were trimmed by 4 bases and 0 bases, with 17 bases remaining between them. CDR1 is SGHRS and CDR2 is YFSETQ in the germline V gene. The specimen was PBMCs. The V gene is TRBV5-1, the J gene TRBJ1-3; D is unclear. The receptor's source is a female donor in good health and CMV-seronegative. The CDR3 spells CASSLGRPRSSGNTIYF. The CDR3 DNA is TGCGCCAGCAGCCTAGGAAGGCCGAGAAGCTCTGGAAACACCATATATTTT. Drawing the rest from reference TRBV5-1 and TRBJ1-3, the complete variable domain is KAGVTQTPRYLIKTRGQQVTLSCSPISGHRSVSWYQQTPGQGLQFLFEYFSETQRNKGNFPGRFSGRQFSNSRSEMNVSTLELGDSALYLCASSLGRPRSSGNTIYFGEGSWLTVV.